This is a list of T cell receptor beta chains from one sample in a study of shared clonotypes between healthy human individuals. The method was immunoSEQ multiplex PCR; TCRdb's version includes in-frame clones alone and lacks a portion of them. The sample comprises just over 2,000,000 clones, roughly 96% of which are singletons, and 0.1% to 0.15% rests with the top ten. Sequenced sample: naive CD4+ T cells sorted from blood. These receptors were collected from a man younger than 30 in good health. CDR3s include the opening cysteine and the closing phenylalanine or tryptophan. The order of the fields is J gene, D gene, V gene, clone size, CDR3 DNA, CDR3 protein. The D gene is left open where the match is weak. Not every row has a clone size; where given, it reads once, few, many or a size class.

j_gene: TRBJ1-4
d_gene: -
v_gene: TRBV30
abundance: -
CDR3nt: TGTGCCTGTAAACAGGGTTTTAATGAAAAACTGTTTTTT
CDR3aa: CACKQGFNEKLFF

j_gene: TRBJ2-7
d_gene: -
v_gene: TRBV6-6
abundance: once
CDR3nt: TGTGCCAGCAGTCAGAGCGCCCACTCCTACGAGCAGTACTTC
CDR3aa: CASSQSAHSYEQYF

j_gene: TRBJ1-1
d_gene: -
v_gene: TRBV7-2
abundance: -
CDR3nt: TGTGCCAGCAGCCCAGGACCATTGAACACTGAAGCTTTCTTT
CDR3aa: CASSPGPLNTEAFF

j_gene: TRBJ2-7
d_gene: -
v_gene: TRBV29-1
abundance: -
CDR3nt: TGCAGCGTTGAAAACTCCTACGAGCAGTACTTC
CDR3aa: CSVENSYEQYF

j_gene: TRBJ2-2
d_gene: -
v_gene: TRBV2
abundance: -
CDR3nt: TGTGCGGGAGGGGGCACCGGGGAGCTGTTTTTT
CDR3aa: CAGGGTGELFF

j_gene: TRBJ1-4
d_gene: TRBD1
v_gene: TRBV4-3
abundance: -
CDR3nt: TGCGCCAGCAGCCGGCAGGGAACAGGGGGCGGGGAAAAACTGTTTTTT
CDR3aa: CASSRQGTGGGEKLFF

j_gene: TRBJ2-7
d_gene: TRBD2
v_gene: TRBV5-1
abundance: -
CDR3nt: TGCGCCAGCAGACCCCCTGGACTAGCGGGCACCTTGGCCCCCTACGAGCAGTACTTC
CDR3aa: CASRPPGLAGTLAPYEQYF

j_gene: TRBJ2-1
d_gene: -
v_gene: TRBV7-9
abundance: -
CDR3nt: TGTGCCAGCTCCTGGGGGGTTGAGCAGTTCTTC
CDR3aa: CASSWGVEQFF

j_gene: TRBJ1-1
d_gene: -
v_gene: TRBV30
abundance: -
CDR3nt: TGTGCCTGGAATACCGGGGCCACAGCTTTCTTT
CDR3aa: CAWNTGATAFF

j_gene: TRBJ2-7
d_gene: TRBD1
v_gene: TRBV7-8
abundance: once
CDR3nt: TGTGCCAGCAGCACGAGGGGGCTCCTCTACGAGCAGTACTTC
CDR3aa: CASSTRGLLYEQYF

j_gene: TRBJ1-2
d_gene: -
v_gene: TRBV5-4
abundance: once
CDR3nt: TGTGCCAGCAGCTGGTCCGGGACAAAAACAGGCGGCTATGGCTACACCTTC
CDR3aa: CASSWSGTKTGGYGYTF

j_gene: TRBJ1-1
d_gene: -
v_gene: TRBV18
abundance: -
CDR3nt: TGTGCCAGCTCACCAAACGAGGGGCCGAACACTGAAGCTTTCTTT
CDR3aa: CASSPNEGPNTEAFF

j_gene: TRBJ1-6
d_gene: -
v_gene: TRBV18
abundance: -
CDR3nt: TGTGCCAGCTCACCATACGAAGGCAGGGGATATTCACCCCTCCACTTT
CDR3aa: CASSPYEGRGYSPLHF

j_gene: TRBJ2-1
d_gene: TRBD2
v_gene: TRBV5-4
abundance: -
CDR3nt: TGTGCCAGCAAGTCGGCGGGAGGGCGGGGTGAGCAGTTCTTC
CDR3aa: CASKSAGGRGEQFF

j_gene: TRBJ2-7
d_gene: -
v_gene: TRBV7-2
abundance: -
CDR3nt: TGTGCCAGCAGCGACATGGCGTCTTTGGGGACCACTCTGGAGCAGTACTTC
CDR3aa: CASSDMASLGTTLEQYF

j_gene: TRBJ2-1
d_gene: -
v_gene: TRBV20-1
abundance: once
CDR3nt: TGCAGTGCTACCCCTGACAATGAGCAGTTCTTC
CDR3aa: CSATPDNEQFF

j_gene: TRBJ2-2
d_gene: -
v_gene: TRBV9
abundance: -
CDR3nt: TGTGCCAGCAGCGCCACCGACAGGTTCACCGGGGAGCTGTTTTTT
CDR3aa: CASSATDRFTGELFF

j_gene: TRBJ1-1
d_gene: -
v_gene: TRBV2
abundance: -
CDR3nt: TGTGCCAGCAGTGAAGCTAGGGGTTGGAACACTGAAGCTTTCTTT
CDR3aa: CASSEARGWNTEAFF

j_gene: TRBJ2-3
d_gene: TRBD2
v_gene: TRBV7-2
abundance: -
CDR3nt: TGTGCCAGCAGCTCGACTAGCGGGGCCACAGATACGCAGTATTTT
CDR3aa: CASSSTSGATDTQYF

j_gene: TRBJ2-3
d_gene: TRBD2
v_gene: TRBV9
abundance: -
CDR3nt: TGTGCCAGCAGCGTACTAGCGGGTATCACAGATACGCAGTATTTT
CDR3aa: CASSVLAGITDTQYF

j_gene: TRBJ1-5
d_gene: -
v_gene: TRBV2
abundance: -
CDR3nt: TGTGCCAGCAGTGAGGGCCCCTTGGGCAATCAGCCCCAGCATTTT
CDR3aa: CASSEGPLGNQPQHF

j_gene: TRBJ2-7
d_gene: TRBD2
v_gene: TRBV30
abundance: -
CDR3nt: TGTGCCTGGAGTAAGACGGGGGGAGGGTACGAGCAGTACTTC
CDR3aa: CAWSKTGGGYEQYF

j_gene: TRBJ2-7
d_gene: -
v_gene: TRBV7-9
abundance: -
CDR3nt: TGTGCCAGCAGCTTACATTCCGGGCTGGGCGAGCAGTACTTC
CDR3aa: CASSLHSGLGEQYF

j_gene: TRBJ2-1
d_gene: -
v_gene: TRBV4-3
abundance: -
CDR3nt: TGCGCCAGCAGCCAACAAGCGAACAATGAGCAGTTCTTC
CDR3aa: CASSQQANNEQFF

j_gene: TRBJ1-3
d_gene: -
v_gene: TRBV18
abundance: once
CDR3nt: TGTGCCAGCTCACCGGGTATTGGGTCAGGCTCTGGAAACACCATATATTTT
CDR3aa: CASSPGIGSGSGNTIYF